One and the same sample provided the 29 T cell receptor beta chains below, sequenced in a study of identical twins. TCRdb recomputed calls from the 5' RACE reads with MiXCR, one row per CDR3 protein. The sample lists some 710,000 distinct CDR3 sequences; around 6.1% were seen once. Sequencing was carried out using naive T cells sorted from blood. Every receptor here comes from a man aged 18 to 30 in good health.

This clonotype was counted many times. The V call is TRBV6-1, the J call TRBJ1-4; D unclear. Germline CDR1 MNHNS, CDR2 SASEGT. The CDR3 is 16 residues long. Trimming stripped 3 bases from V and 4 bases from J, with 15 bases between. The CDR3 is CASSDFGRMGNEKLFF. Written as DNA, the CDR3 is TGTGCCAGCAGTGACTTCGGACGGATGGGTAATGAAAAACTGTTTTTT.

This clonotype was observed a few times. The CDR3 DNA reads TGTGCCAGCACCCTGACAGGGGAGGGTGGCTACACCTTC. Protein: CASTLTGEGGYTF. The gene calls are TRBV7-2 and TRBJ1-2, with 8 bases matching TRBD1. V gave up 7 bases and J gave up 7 bases; unmatched junction bases: 8. Looked up from germline, CDR1 is SGHTA and CDR2 is FQGNSA. The CDR3 is 13 amino acids.

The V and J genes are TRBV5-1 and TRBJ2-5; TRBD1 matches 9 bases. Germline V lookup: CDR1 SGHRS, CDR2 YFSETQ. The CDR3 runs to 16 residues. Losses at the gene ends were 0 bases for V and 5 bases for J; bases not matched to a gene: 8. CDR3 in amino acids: CASSLGPTGGGETQYF. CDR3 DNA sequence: TGCGCCAGCAGCTTGGGCCCTACAGGGGGCGGGGAGACCCAGTACTTC.

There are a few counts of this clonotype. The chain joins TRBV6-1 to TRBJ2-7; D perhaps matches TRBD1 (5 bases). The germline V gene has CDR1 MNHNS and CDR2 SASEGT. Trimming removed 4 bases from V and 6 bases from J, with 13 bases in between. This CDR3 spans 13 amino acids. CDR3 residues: CASSAGRVSEQYV. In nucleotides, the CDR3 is TGTGCCAGCAGTGCCGGCAGGGTAAGCGAGCAGTACGTC.

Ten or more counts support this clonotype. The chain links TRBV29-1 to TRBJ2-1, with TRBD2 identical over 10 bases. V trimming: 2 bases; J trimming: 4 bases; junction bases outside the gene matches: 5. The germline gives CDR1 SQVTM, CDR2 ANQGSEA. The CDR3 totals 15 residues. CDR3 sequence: CSVEWVAGGYNEQFF. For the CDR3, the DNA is TGCAGCGTTGAATGGGTAGCGGGGGGTTACAATGAGCAGTTCTTC.

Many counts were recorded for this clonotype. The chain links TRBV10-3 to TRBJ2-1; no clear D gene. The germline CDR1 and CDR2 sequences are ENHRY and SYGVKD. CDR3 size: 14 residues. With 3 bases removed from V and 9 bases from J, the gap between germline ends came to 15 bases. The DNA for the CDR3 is TGTGCCATCAGTGATGGTCAGTCCCCCGGTGAGCAGTTCTTC. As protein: CAISDGQSPGEQFF.

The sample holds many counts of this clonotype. CDR3 amino acids: CASSPRRSPANTGELFF. As DNA, the CDR3 is TGTGCCAGCAGCCCCCGCAGGTCCCCTGCGAACACCGGGGAGCTGTTTTTT. V usage is TRBV7-8 and J usage is TRBJ2-2; D call uncertain. Germline assignment: CDR1 SGHVS and CDR2 FQNEAQ. CDR3 length equals 17 residues. The V end lost 5 bases, the J end lost 0 bases, and 16 bases lay between the germline ends.

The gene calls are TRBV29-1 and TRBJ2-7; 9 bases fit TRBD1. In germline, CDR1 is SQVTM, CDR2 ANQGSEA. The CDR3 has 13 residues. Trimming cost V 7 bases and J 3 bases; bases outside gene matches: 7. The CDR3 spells CSARDRVNYEQYF. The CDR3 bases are TGCAGCGCCCGGGACAGGGTAAACTACGAGCAGTACTTC.

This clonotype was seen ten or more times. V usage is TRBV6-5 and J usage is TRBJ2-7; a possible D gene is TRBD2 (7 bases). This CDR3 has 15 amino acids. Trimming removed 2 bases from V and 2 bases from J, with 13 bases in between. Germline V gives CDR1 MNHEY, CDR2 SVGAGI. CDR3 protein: CASSYPEGGTYEQYV. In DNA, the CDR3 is TGTGCCAGCAGTTACCCGGAGGGGGGGACCTACGAGCAGTACGTC.

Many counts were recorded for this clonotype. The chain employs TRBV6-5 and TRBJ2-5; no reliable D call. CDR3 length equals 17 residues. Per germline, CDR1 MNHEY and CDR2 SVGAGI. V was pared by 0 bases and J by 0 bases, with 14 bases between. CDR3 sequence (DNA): TGTGCCAGCAGTTACTCTCCCTTAGTGGGCTACCAAGAGACCCAGTACTTC. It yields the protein CASSYSPLVGYQETQYF.

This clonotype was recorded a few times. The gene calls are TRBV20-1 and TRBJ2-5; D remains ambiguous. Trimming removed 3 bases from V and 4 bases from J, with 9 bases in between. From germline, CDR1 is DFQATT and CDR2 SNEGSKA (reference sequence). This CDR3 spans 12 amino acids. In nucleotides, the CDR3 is TGCAGTGCTAGTGGCAGGCCAGAGACCCAGTACTTC. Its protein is CSASGRPETQYF.

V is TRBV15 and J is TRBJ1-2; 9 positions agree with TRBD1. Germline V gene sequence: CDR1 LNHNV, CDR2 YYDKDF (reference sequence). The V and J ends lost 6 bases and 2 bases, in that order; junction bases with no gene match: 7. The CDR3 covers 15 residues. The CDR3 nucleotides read TGTGCCACCAGTTGGGACAGGGACCCAAACTATGGCTACACCTTC. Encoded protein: CATSWDRDPNYGYTF.

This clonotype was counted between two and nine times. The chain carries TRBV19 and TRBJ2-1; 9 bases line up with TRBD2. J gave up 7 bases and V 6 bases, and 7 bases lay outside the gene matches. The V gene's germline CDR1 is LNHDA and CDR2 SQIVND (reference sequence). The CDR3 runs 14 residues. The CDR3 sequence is CASSPGLALNEQFF. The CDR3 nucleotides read TGTGCCAGTAGCCCGGGACTAGCCTTAAATGAGCAGTTCTTC.

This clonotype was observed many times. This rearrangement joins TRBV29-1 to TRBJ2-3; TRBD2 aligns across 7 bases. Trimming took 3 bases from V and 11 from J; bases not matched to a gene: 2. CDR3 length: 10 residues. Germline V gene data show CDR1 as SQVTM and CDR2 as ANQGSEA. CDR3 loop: CSVEGGRQYF. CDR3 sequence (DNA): TGCAGCGTTGAGGGCGGGAGGCAGTATTTT.

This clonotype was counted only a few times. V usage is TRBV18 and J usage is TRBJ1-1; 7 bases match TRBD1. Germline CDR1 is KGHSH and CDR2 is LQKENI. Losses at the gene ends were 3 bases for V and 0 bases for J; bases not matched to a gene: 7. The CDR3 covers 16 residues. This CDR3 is CASSPLGQTLNTEAFF. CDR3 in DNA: TGTGCCAGCTCACCGCTGGGACAGACCTTGAACACTGAAGCTTTCTTT.

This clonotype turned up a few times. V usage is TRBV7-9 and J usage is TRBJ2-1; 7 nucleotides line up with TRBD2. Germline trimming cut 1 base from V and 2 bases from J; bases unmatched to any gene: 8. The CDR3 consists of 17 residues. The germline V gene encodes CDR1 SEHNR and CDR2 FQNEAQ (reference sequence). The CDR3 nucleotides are TGTGCCAGCAGCTTAGGTCCTAGCGGAGCTCCCTACAATGAGCAGTTCTTC. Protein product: CASSLGPSGAPYNEQFF.

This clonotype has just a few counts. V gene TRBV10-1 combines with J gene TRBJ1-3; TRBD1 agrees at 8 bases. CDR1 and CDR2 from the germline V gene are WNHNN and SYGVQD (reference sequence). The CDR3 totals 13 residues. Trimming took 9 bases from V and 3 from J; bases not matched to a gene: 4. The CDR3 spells CASSTGVGNTIYF. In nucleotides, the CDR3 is TGCGCCAGTTCGACAGGGGTTGGAAACACCATATATTTT.

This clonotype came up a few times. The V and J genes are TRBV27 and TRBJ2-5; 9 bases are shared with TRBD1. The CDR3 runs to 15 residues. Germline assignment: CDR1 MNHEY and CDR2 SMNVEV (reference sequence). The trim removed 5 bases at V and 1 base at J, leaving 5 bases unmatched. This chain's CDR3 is CASSPGTGPQETQYF. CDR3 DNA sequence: TGTGCCAGCAGTCCCGGGACAGGGCCCCAAGAGACCCAGTACTTC.

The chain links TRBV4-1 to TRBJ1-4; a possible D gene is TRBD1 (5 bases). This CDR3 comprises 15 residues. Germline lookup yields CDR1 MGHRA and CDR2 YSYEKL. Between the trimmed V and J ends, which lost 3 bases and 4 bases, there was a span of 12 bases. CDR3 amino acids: CASSHDGTVNEKLFF. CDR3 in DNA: TGCGCCAGCAGCCACGACGGGACGGTTAATGAAAAACTGTTTTTT.

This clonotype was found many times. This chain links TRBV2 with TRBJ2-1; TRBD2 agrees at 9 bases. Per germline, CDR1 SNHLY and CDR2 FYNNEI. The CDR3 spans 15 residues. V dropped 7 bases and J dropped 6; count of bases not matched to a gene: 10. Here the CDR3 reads CASTVGGRVSNEQFF. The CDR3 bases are TGTGCCAGCACCGTGGGCGGGAGGGTAAGCAATGAGCAGTTCTTC.

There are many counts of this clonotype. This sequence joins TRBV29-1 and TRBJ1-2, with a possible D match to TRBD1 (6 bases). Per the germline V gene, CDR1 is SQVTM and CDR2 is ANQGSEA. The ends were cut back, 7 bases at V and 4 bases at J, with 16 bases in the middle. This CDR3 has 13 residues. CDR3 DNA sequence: TGCAGCGCCGCCGACAGGAGTACCTATGGCTACACCTTC. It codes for CSAADRSTYGYTF.

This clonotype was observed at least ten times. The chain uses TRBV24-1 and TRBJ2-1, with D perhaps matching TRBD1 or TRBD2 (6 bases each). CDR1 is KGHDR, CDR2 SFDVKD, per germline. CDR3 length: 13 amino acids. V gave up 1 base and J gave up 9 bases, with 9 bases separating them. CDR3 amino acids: CATSDLGGREQFF. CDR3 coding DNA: TGTGCCACCAGTGATTTAGGGGGGCGTGAGCAGTTCTTC.

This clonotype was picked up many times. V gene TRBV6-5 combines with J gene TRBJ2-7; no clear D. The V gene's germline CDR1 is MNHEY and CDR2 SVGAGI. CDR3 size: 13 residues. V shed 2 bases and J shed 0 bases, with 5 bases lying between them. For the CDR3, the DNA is TGTGCCAGCAGTTACCCCAGCTCCTACGAGCAGTACTTC. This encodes CASSYPSSYEQYF.

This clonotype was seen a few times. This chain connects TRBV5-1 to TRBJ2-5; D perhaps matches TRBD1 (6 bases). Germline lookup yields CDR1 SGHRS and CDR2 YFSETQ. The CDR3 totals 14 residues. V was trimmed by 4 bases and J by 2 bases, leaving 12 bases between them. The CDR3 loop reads CASSTRTVQETQYF. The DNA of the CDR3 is TGCGCCAGCAGCACCCGGACAGTTCAAGAGACCCAGTACTTC.

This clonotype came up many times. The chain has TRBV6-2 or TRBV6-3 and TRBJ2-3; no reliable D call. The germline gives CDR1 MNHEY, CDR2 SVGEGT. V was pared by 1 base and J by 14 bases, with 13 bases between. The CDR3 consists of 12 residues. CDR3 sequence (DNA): TGTGCCAGCAGTTACTGGTCCGAATCCGTGTATTTT. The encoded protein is CASSYWSESVYF.

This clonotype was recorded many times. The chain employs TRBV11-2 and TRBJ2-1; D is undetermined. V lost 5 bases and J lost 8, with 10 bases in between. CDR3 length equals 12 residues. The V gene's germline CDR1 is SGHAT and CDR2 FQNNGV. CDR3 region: CASSRRGDEQFF. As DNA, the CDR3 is TGTGCCAGCAGCAGACGAGGCGATGAGCAGTTCTTC.

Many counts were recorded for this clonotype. Here the CDR3 reads CAIKDRDVNEQFF. In DNA form, the CDR3 reads TGTGCCATAAAGGACAGGGACGTGAATGAGCAGTTCTTC. V gene TRBV10-3 combines with J gene TRBJ2-1; TRBD1 matches 8 bases. The junction had 8 bases not matched to a gene; V was cut back by 9 bases and J by 7 bases. Germline CDR1 reads ENHRY; CDR2 reads SYGVKD. The CDR3 has 13 residues.

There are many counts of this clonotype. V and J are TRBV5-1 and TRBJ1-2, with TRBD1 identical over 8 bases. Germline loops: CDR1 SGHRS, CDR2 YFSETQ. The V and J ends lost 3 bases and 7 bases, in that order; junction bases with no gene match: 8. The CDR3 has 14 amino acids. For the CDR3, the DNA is TGCGCCAGCAGCTACTCCGGGACAGGCTTTGGCTACACCTTC. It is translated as CASSYSGTGFGYTF.

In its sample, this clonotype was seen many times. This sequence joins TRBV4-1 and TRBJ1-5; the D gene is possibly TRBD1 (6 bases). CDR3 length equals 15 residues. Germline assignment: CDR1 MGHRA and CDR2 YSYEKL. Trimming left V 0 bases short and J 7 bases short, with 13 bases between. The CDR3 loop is CASSQDGVRGQPQHF. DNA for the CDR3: TGCGCCAGCAGCCAAGACGGAGTGAGGGGGCAGCCCCAGCATTTT.